A selection of T cell receptor beta chains follows, all from one sample in a study of control samples from healthy donors and cancer patients. This table comes from immunoSEQ multiplex PCR, and its TCRdb copy is limited to in-frame clones, with some not included. This table has about 98,000 clones, roughly three quarters appearing once. Sequencing used blood. These receptors came from a woman aged 25 to 39 in good health. Both conserved end residues are part of each CDR3. The D gene is left open where the match is weak. Only part of the rows carry a size: once, few, many, or a class if the clone is expanded.

V,J,size,D,DNA,CDR3
TRBV3-1/TRBV3-2,TRBJ1-2,NA,NA,TGTGCCAGCAGCCACTCAAGGGGGGCAGTTGGCTACACCTTC,CASSHSRGAVGYTF
TRBV7-2,TRBJ2-1,once,TRBD2,TGTGCCAGCAGCGGCATGGGGGGGGGCTACAATGAGCAGTTCTTC,CASSGMGGGYNEQFF
TRBV4-1,TRBJ2-7,NA,TRBD2,TGCGCCAGCAGCCACTCCGGCCAGGGACTAGTTGGACACGAGCAGTACTTC,CASSHSGQGLVGHEQYF
TRBV27,TRBJ1-2,NA,NA,TGTGCCAGCAGTGGGGCCCGGGGGTTTGGTGGCTACACCTTC,CASSGARGFGGYTF
TRBV6-5,TRBJ1-5,NA,NA,TGTGCCAGCAGTAGTGGCAATCAGCCCCAGCATTTT,CASSSGNQPQHF
TRBV6-2/TRBV6-3,TRBJ1-1,once,NA,TGTGCCAGCAGTTACTCCGACTGGACTCCTCGGGTGGCTGAAGCTTTCTTT,CASSYSDWTPRVAEAFF
TRBV5-4,TRBJ1-2,NA,NA,TGTGCCAGCAGCTTTGGGCGGGGGGATGGCTACACCTTC,CASSFGRGDGYTF
TRBV6-5,TRBJ1-5,once,NA,TGTGCCAGCAGCAAATCTTTTCGCAATCAGCCCCAGCATTTT,CASSKSFRNQPQHF
TRBV19,TRBJ1-5,few,TRBD1,TGTGCCAGTAGTGTGGGGACAGGAGGAAATCAGCCCCAGCATTTT,CASSVGTGGNQPQHF
TRBV6-6,TRBJ2-3,NA,NA,TGTGCCACACAGCACACAGATACGCAGTATTTT,CATQHTDTQYF
TRBV3-1/TRBV3-2,TRBJ2-5,NA,NA,TGTGCCAGCAGCTCCGATGCTAGCACGGTAGAGACCCAGTACTTC,CASSSDASTVETQYF
TRBV3-1/TRBV3-2,TRBJ2-2,NA,NA,TGTGCCAGCAGAGGCGTTGGGGACGGGGAGCTGTTTTTT,CASRGVGDGELFF
TRBV9,TRBJ2-5,NA,TRBD2,TGTGCCAGCAGCGTAGAGGCTGCGGGGGGTATGGAGACCCAGTACTTC,CASSVEAAGGMETQYF
TRBV5-8,TRBJ1-4,NA,NA,TGTGCCAGCAGCTTGGGACAGTCAACTAATGAAAAACTGTTTTTT,CASSLGQSTNEKLFF
TRBV10-2,TRBJ1-6,NA,TRBD1,TGCGCCAGCAGTGAAACAGGGGGCGGAAATTCACCCCTCCACTTT,CASSETGGGNSPLHF
TRBV5-6,TRBJ2-2,NA,NA,TGTGCCAGCAGCCGACTTGACACCGGGGAGCTGTTTTTT,CASSRLDTGELFF
TRBV6-6,TRBJ1-5,NA,NA,TGTGCCAGCAGTACCCTAAATAGCAATCAGCCCCAGCATTTT,CASSTLNSNQPQHF
TRBV6-2/TRBV6-3,TRBJ2-3,once,TRBD2,TGTGCCAGCAGTTCTCCGACGGGGGGGCCGAGGGATACGCAGTATTTT,CASSSPTGGPRDTQYF
TRBV11-2,TRBJ1-4,NA,NA,TGTGCCAGCAGCCCCGTCCGGGGCTTTAATGAAAAACTGTTTTTT,CASSPVRGFNEKLFF
TRBV7-9,TRBJ1-1,few,NA,TGTGCCAGCAGCCCCTTTTTGTCTGAAGCTTTCTTT,CASSPFLSEAFF
TRBV6-8,TRBJ2-7,NA,TRBD2,TGTGCCAGCAGTTTCCCCTGTCGGGGGGGCTACGAGCAGTACTTC,CASSFPCRGGYEQYF
TRBV6-2/TRBV6-3,TRBJ1-1,NA,NA,TGTGCCAGCAGTTACTCGGGACCCTTTGGGAACACTGAAGCTTTCTTT,CASSYSGPFGNTEAFF
TRBV9,TRBJ1-3,NA,TRBD1,TGTGCCAGCAGCCCCCGACAGGGTATAACTGGAAACACCATATATTTT,CASSPRQGITGNTIYF
TRBV12-5,TRBJ2-3,NA,NA,TGTGCTAGTGGTTTCCGAACAGGGATAGCACAAGGTACGCAGTATTTT,CASGFRTGIAQGTQYF
TRBV9,TRBJ1-3,NA,NA,TGTGCCAGCAGCGGACGGGGAAACACCATATATTTT,CASSGRGNTIYF
TRBV28,TRBJ2-3,NA,TRBD2,TGTGCCAGCAGATCGGGGGGGCCTGGGAAAGATACGCAGTATTTT,CASRSGGPGKDTQYF
TRBV6-2/TRBV6-3,TRBJ2-5,NA,TRBD2,TGTGCCAGCAGTTACTCGACTAGCGGGGGAGAGACCCAGTACTTC,CASSYSTSGGETQYF
TRBV30,TRBJ2-2,NA,TRBD1,TGTGCCTGGAGAGGACAGGGCTTCACCGGGGAGCTGTTTTTT,CAWRGQGFTGELFF
TRBV6-6,TRBJ2-6,few,NA,TGTGCCAGCAGTTACTCCTCTGGGGCCAACGTCCTGACTTTC,CASSYSSGANVLTF
TRBV7-9,TRBJ1-1,NA,TRBD1,TGTGCCAGCAGCTTCGCGGACAGGGGGACTGAAGCTTTCTTT,CASSFADRGTEAFF
TRBV11-3,TRBJ2-3,NA,NA,TGTGCCAGCAGCTTTTCTGCGGGCCCCACAGATACGCAGTATTTT,CASSFSAGPTDTQYF
TRBV9,TRBJ2-3,NA,NA,TGTGCCAGCAGCGCCGTGGGGGACCCAGATACGCAGTATTTT,CASSAVGDPDTQYF
TRBV7-6,TRBJ1-6,NA,NA,TGTGCCAGCAGCTCGAGTAGCTCCTATAATTCACCCCTCCACTTT,CASSSSSSYNSPLHF
TRBV7-8,TRBJ1-3,NA,NA,TGTGCCAGCAGCAGCCCGGGCGTCTCTGGAAACACCATATATTTT,CASSSPGVSGNTIYF
TRBV7-8,TRBJ1-5,NA,TRBD1,TGTGCCAGCAGCTTAGCGGGAGGGGGCTATCAGCCCCAGCATTTT,CASSLAGGGYQPQHF
TRBV13,TRBJ2-2,few,TRBD2,TGTGCCAGCAGCTTTGGTTCGGGACTAGCCGGTGGGGAGCTGTTTTTT,CASSFGSGLAGGELFF
TRBV7-2,TRBJ1-2,NA,NA,TGTGCCAGCACCTTGTTGGGTGGCTACACCTTC,CASTLLGGYTF
TRBV7-2,TRBJ2-3,NA,NA,TGTGCCAGCAGCACTCGGACTAGCACAGATACGCAGTATTTT,CASSTRTSTDTQYF
TRBV6-5,TRBJ2-3,many,TRBD2,TGTGCCAGCAGTTTTAGCGGGGGGGCGTTAGATACGCAGTATTTT,CASSFSGGALDTQYF
TRBV10-3,TRBJ2-7,once,NA,TGTGCCATCAGATTCTCGGGACACCCAGACAACGAGCAGTACTTC,CAIRFSGHPDNEQYF
TRBV7-8,TRBJ1-1,NA,NA,TGTGCCAGCAGCGCGACAGAGAACACTGAAGCTTTCTTT,CASSATENTEAFF
TRBV27,TRBJ1-2,NA,NA,TGTGCCAGCAGTTCCGTCCAGGGGTTTGGCTACACCTTC,CASSSVQGFGYTF
TRBV15,TRBJ2-5,NA,NA,TGTGCCACCAGCAGAGTTAGCGGGTTAGGGGGGGAGACCCAGTACTTC,CATSRVSGLGGETQYF
TRBV29-1,TRBJ2-3,NA,NA,TGCAGCGTTGTTGTTAGCACAGATACGCAGTATTTT,CSVVVSTDTQYF
TRBV5-4,TRBJ1-3,NA,TRBD1,TGTGCCAGCAGCTTAGGGACAGCCTCTGGAAACACCATATATTTT,CASSLGTASGNTIYF